This TCR beta chain was captured by sequencing in a study of post-analysis software for immune sequencing data. Background on the study: Included among the disease courses, which were recorded for the cohort, were relapsing-remitting, secondary progressive and progressive-relapsing multiple sclerosis. Study findings and constraints: About five TRBV segments, including TRBV5-6, TRBV5-1 and TRBV20-1, were more frequent in patients than controls. Strong co-clustering by F measure linked samples that shared a preparation batch.

TCR beta cDNA libraries included unique molecular identifiers. T cells, about 0.9 to 11 million of them, yielded hundreds of thousands of cDNA molecules. One entry per CDR3 protein results from TCRdb running MiXCR on the PCR reads. The table records 750,000 to 950,000 distinct CDR3 sequences, around 45% of them present only once. Between the trimmed V and J ends, which lost 5 bases and 1 base, there was a span of 14 bases. Germline V gives CDR1 DFQATT, CDR2 SNEGSKA (reference sequence). This CDR3 has 14 residues. On this clonotype: Its antigen remains unknown.

The sequenced sample was blood. The clonotype was recovered from a girl aged 10 to 17 with multiple sclerosis. V gene TRBV20-1 combines with J gene TRBJ1-1, with D perhaps matching TRBD1 (6 bases). The CDR3: CSAFHGQSNTEAFF. DNA for the CDR3: TGCAGTGCTTTCCATGGACAGTCGAACACTGAAGCTTTCTTT.